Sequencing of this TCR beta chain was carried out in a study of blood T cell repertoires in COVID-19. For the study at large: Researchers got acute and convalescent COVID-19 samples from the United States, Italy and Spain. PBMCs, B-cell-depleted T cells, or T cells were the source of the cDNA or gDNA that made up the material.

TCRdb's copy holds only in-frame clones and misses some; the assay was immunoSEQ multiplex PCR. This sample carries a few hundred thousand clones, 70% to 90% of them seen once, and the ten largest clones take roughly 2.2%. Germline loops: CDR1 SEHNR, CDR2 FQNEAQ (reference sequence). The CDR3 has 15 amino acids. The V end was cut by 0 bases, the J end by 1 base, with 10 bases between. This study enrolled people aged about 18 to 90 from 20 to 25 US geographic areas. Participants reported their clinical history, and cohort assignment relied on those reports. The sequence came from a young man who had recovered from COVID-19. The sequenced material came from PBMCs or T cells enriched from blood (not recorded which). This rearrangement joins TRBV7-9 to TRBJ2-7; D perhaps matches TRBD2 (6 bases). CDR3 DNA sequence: TGTGCCAGCAGCTTAGCGTCAGGGACTTCCTACGAGCAGTACTTC. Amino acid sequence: CASSLASGTSYEQYF.